These 20 T cell receptor beta chains came from one sample sequenced in a study of post-analysis software for immune sequencing data. Prepared libraries of TCR beta cDNA carried unique molecular identifiers. MiXCR, run by TCRdb on the PCR reads, gives a single entry per CDR3 protein. The sample has hundreds of thousands of distinct CDR3 sequences, 55% to 60% seen once. Antigens for these TCRs are unknown. Findings of the study overall: With TRBV5-6, TRBV5-1 and TRBV20-1 included, a handful of TRBV segments were more frequent in patients than in controls.

Sequenced input: blood. The origin of the receptors is a girl aged 2 to 9 with multiple sclerosis.

This chain uses TRBV20-1 with TRBJ2-5, with 9 positions matching TRBD2. J lost 7 bases, V lost 6 bases, and 15 bases had no gene match. The CDR3 totals 15 residues. Germline V gene data show CDR1 as DFQATT and CDR2 as SNEGSKA (reference sequence). The CDR3 nucleotides are TGCAGTGCCCCCGAACGGCTAGCGGGGCCGGGGACCCAGTACTTC. Protein product: CSAPERLAGPGTQYF.

The chain joins TRBV24-1 to TRBJ2-1, with D maybe TRBD1 (5 bases). V lost 5 bases and J lost 0, with 13 bases in between. This CDR3 region has 16 residues. Germline V gene data show CDR1 as KGHDR and CDR2 as SFDVKD. This chain's CDR3 is CATSGETAGSYNEQFF. The CDR3 DNA follows: TGTGCCACCAGTGGAGAGACAGCCGGCTCCTACAATGAGCAGTTCTTC.

V and J are TRBV28 and TRBJ2-1; TRBD1 matches 7 bases. CDR1 and CDR2 (germline): MDHEN, SYDVKM. V dropped 7 bases and J dropped 7; count of bases not matched to a gene: 13. The length of the CDR3 is 15 residues. CDR3 loop: CASTLGQLDGNEQFF. CDR3 DNA: TGTGCCAGCACCCTGGGACAGTTAGATGGAAATGAGCAGTTCTTC.

The chain carries TRBV7-9 and TRBJ2-3; maybe TRBD2 (6 bases). The CDR3 covers 14 residues. Trimming removed 5 bases from V and 2 bases from J, with 11 bases in between. Germline-derived CDR1 and CDR2 are SEHNR and FQNEAQ (reference sequence). Written as DNA, the CDR3 is TGTGCCAGCAGCGTGACGGGAGTCACAGATACGCAGTATTTT. Its protein product is CASSVTGVTDTQYF.

This clonotype was detected only a few times. The V gene is TRBV20-1, the J gene TRBJ2-3; 10 bases are shared with TRBD2. The CDR3 consists of 15 residues. After removal of 5 bases from V and 0 bases from J, the junction contained 5 bases not matched to a gene. CDR1 DFQATT and CDR2 SNEGSKA come from the germline V gene (reference sequence). Written as DNA, the CDR3 is TGCAGTGCTCAAGCGGGGGGGCCTAGCACAGATACGCAGTATTTT. Residues: CSAQAGGPSTDTQYF.

J is TRBJ1-1 and V is TRBV29-1, with D possibly being TRBD1 (5 bases). This CDR3 region has 13 residues. The germline V gene encodes CDR1 SQVTM and CDR2 ANQGSEA. The V end lost 4 bases, the J end lost 2 bases, and 11 bases lay between the germline ends. CDR3 protein: CSVGSRGNTEAFF. The DNA of the CDR3 is TGCAGCGTTGGGTCAAGGGGCAACACTGAAGCTTTCTTT. Variable domain in full (rest from reference TRBV29-1 and TRBJ1-1): SAVISQKPSRDICQRGTSLTIQCQVDSQVTMMFWYRQQPGQSLTLIATANQGSEATYESGFVIDKFPISRPNLTFSTLTVSNMSPEDSSIYLCSVGSRGNTEAFFGQGTRLTVV.

The chain employs TRBV4-1 and TRBJ2-7; no clear D. This CDR3 has 15 amino acids. The germline V gene encodes CDR1 MGHRA and CDR2 YSYEKL. The V and J ends lost 1 base and 2 bases respectively, with 12 bases between them. The chain's CDR3 is CASSQVLTDTYEQYF. CDR3 bases: TGCGCCAGCAGCCAAGTTCTTACCGATACCTACGAGCAGTACTTC.

This clonotype was recorded a few times. The chain has TRBV5-1 and TRBJ2-3, with 7 positions matching TRBD1. Germline CDR1 and CDR2: SGHRS and YFSETQ. This CDR3 contains 15 residues. With V trimmed by 1 base and J by 4 bases, 6 bases remained unmatched. The CDR3 loop reads CASSLTGEVSDTQYF. In DNA, the CDR3 is TGCGCCAGCAGCTTGACAGGGGAAGTTTCAGATACGCAGTATTTT.

CDR3 region: CASRRGLAGGGTDTQYF. The CDR3 region has the DNA TGTGCCAGCCGGAGAGGACTAGCGGGAGGCGGCACAGATACGCAGTATTTT. The chain employs TRBV28 and TRBJ2-3; 14 nucleotides match TRBD2. Trimming took 8 bases from V and 1 from J; bases not matched to a gene: 8. CDR3 length equals 17 residues. CDR1 MDHEN and CDR2 SYDVKM come from the germline V gene.

This chain links TRBV12-3 or TRBV12-4 with TRBJ2-1, with TRBD2 matching 7 bases. J was trimmed by 0 bases and V by 6 bases; bases with no gene match: 2. The CDR3 runs to 14 residues. CDR3: CASRAGYSYNEQFF. The CDR3 DNA reads as TGTGCCAGCAGAGCGGGGTACTCCTACAATGAGCAGTTCTTC.

This clonotype was picked up a small number of times. This sequence joins TRBV10-3 and TRBJ1-2, with D possibly matching TRBD1 (5 bases). This CDR3 spans 14 amino acids. V shed 5 bases and J shed 4 bases, with 14 bases lying between them. CDR1 and CDR2 from the germline V gene are ENHRY and SYGVKD. The CDR3 sequence is CAISSLDSFYGYTF. CDR3 bases: TGTGCCATCAGTTCCTTAGACAGCTTCTATGGCTACACCTTC.

This rearrangement joins TRBV7-9 to TRBJ2-7; D is uncertain. V lost 1 base, J lost 0 bases, and 13 bases lay in between. There are 16 residues in the CDR3. The germline CDR1 and CDR2 sequences are SEHNR and FQNEAQ (reference sequence). CDR3 protein: CASSLGPRFSSYEQYF. The CDR3 DNA reads as TGTGCCAGCAGCTTAGGGCCCAGGTTCAGCTCCTACGAGCAGTACTTC. The complete variable domain, with remaining parts taken from reference TRBV7-9 and TRBJ2-7, reads DTGVSQNPRHKITKRGQNVTFRCDPISEHNRLYWYRQTLGQGPEFLTYFQNEAQLEKSRLLSDRFSAERPKGSFSTLEIQRTEQGDSAMYLCASSLGPRFSSYEQYFGPGTRLTVT.

The V gene is TRBV29-1, the J gene TRBJ2-1; 10 positions match TRBD2. CDR1 and CDR2 (germline): SQVTM, ANQGSEA. This CDR3 has 13 residues. The V gene end was trimmed by 6 bases and the J gene end by 3 bases; junction bases not matched to a gene: 2. The CDR3: CSVSSGSYNEQFF. CDR3 nucleotide sequence: TGCAGCGTCTCTAGCGGGAGCTACAATGAGCAGTTCTTC.

This clonotype was counted only a few times. The rearrangement uses TRBV5-1 and TRBJ2-7; TRBD2 matches at 7 bases. The end of the DNA fits TRBJ2-5 better, so the J call may be wrong. The CDR3 runs to 14 residues. Per germline, CDR1 SGHRS and CDR2 YFSETQ. The CDR3 DNA is TGCGCCAGCACCCTAAGCGGGGACGTAGAGACCCAGTACTTC. Its translation is CASTLSGDVETQYF.

This clonotype was counted a few times. V is TRBV20-1 and J is TRBJ2-1; 8 bases match TRBD2. Germline assignment: CDR1 DFQATT and CDR2 SNEGSKA (reference sequence). Trimming cost V 1 base and J 10 bases; bases outside gene matches: 18. This CDR3 comprises 17 residues. CDR3 in DNA: TGCAGTGCTAGAGCCGAACGGGGACTAGGGGGATCTGACGAGCAGTTCTTC. Translating gives CSARAERGLGGSDEQFF.

This rearrangement joins TRBV29-1 to TRBJ1-1; the D gene is possibly TRBD1 (6 bases). The V end was cut by 5 bases, the J end by 1 base, with 8 bases between. CDR3 length equals 12 residues. Germline loops: CDR1 SQVTM, CDR2 ANQGSEA. CDR3 coding DNA: TGCAGCGTTAGGGGGGCGAACACTGAAGCTTTCTTT. Protein sequence: CSVRGANTEAFF.

The chain uses TRBV24-1 and TRBJ2-1, with 8 bases fitting TRBD1. Germline CDR1 KGHDR, CDR2 SFDVKD. The ends lost 4 bases at V and 6 bases at J; junction bases unmatched: 16. This CDR3 has 18 amino acids. The chain's CDR3 is CATSDKVPGQGVVNEQFF. CDR3 nucleotides: TGTGCCACCAGTGACAAGGTCCCTGGACAGGGCGTGGTCAATGAGCAGTTCTTC.

The chain couples TRBV7-2 to TRBJ1-3; D unclear. Trimming removed 5 bases from V and 0 bases from J, with 11 bases in between. The V gene's germline CDR1 is SGHTA and CDR2 FQGNSA. The CDR3 is 15 residues long. The CDR3 DNA sequence: TGTGCCAGCAGCCTGCTGGGTAACTCTGGAAACACCATATATTTT. Residues: CASSLLGNSGNTIYF.

This clonotype was counted a single time. The chain has TRBV3-1 and TRBJ1-2; D possibly corresponds to TRBD1 (6 bases). Trimming cost V 4 bases and J 8 bases, with 20 bases left between them. This CDR3 is built from 15 residues. Germline CDR1 reads LGHDT; CDR2 reads YNNKEL (reference sequence). The CDR3 loop reads CASSLAGATRFGYTF. The CDR3 DNA sequence: TGTGCCAGCAGCCTCGCGGGGGCCACCAGGTTCGGCTACACCTTC.

This clonotype has just a few counts. The V call is TRBV12-3 or TRBV12-4, the J call TRBJ2-5, with 8 bases that match TRBD1. The junction had 8 bases not matched to a gene; V was cut back by 5 bases and J by 3 bases. This CDR3 spans 15 amino acids. The CDR3 here is CASSQAGTGEETQYF. The CDR3 bases are TGTGCCAGCAGTCAGGCCGGGACAGGAGAAGAGACCCAGTACTTC.